This TCR beta chain was captured in a study of CD8+ T cells in alopecia areata. The CDR3 has 15 residues. J lost 1 base, V lost 4 bases, and 6 bases had no gene match. The germline V gene has CDR1 SGHDT and CDR2 YYEEEE. Treatment: oral pan-JAK inhibitor, 5-10 mg twice daily. Extraction and reverse transcription of RNA yielded cDNA as the sequencing template. The assay was immunoSEQ multiplex PCR, and TCRdb's table has in-frame clones only and misses some. Of fewer than 350,000 clones listed, 58% are singletons. This clone was picked up a small number of times. The clonotype originates from a human donor with alopecia areata. The sequences come from CD4+ T cells sorted from blood, collected at week 24, from a patient treated with tofacitinib. The V gene is TRBV5-6, the J gene TRBJ2-5; 8 bases are shared with TRBD1. The CDR3 DNA sequence: TGTGCCAGCAGCCAGCCGGGACAGGCCCAAGAGACCCAGTACTTC. Its translation is CASSQPGQAQETQYF.